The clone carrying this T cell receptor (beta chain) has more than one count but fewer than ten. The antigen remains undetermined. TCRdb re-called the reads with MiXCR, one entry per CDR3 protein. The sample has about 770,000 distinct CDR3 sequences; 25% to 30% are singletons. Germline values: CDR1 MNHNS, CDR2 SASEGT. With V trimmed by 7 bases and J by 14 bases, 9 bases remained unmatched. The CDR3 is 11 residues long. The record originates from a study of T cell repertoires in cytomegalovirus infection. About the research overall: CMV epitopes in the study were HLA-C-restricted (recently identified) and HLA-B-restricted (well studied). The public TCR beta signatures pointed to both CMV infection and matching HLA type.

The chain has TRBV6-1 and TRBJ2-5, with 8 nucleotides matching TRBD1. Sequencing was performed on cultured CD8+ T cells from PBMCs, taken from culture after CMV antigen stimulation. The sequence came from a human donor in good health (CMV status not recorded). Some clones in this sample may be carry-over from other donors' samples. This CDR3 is CASNSVGTGYF. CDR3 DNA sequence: TGTGCCAGCAACTCGGTAGGGACAGGCTACTTC.